The rows below give T cell receptor beta chains drawn from one sample of a study of graft-versus-host responses after intestinal transplantation. The method was immunoSEQ multiplex PCR; TCRdb's version includes in-frame clones alone and lacks a portion of them. The sample lists around 37,000 clones; less than 90% were seen once. The sequences come from PBMCs, collected about 1,000 days after transplant. These receptor sequences come from a human patient who received an intestinal transplant, so some T cells may come from the graft donor. Each CDR3 is given with its conserved first and last residue. Each record gives: J gene, V gene, CDR3 protein.

j_gene: TRBJ2-2
v_gene: TRBV19
CDR3aa: CASHAQTGELFF

j_gene: TRBJ2-7
v_gene: TRBV7-9
CDR3aa: CASSLPDRSYEQYF

j_gene: TRBJ1-1
v_gene: TRBV6-6
CDR3aa: CASSSRGGTNEAFF

j_gene: -
v_gene: TRBV6-1
CDR3aa: CASKNGDFPEQYF

j_gene: TRBJ1-3
v_gene: TRBV30
CDR3aa: CAWSPGQPGNTIYF

j_gene: TRBJ1-1
v_gene: TRBV10-2
CDR3aa: CASSESSLRTEAFF

j_gene: TRBJ2-7
v_gene: TRBV4-1
CDR3aa: CASSQVPIYEQYF

j_gene: TRBJ2-7
v_gene: TRBV6-5
CDR3aa: CASSERDEQYF

j_gene: TRBJ1-1
v_gene: TRBV18
CDR3aa: CASSRGGSEAFF

j_gene: TRBJ2-7
v_gene: TRBV12-5
CDR3aa: CASGLPLYRGGPYEQYF

j_gene: TRBJ1-1
v_gene: TRBV6-6
CDR3aa: CASSFEIEAFF

j_gene: TRBJ2-3
v_gene: TRBV4-2
CDR3aa: CASSRQGTSSADTQYF

j_gene: TRBJ2-3
v_gene: TRBV6-1
CDR3aa: CASSGSWTSGGTDTQYF